These 10 T cell receptor beta chains were sequenced from one sample in a study of blood T cell repertoires in COVID-19. The data were produced by immunoSEQ multiplex PCR, yet TCRdb's version contains in-frame clones alone and is incomplete. The sample shows 130,000 or so clones, approximately 86% of them seen only once. What was sequenced was peripheral blood. The origin of the receptors is a woman aged 55-70 years with acute or convalescent COVID-19.

The table lists this clone with a count of one. The V and J genes are TRBV9 and TRBJ2-6; TRBD1 aligns across 8 bases. The CDR3 covers 20 residues. V was pared by 0 bases and J by 3 bases, with 14 bases of the junction left unmatched. The germline V gene has CDR1 SGDLS and CDR2 YYNGEE. As DNA, the CDR3 is TGTGCCAGCAGCGTAGGTCGTCCCGGACAGGGAAGCTTTGGGGCCAACGTCCTGACTTTC. It translates to CASSVGRPGQGSFGANVLTF. Combining the CDR3 with reference TRBV9 and TRBJ2-6 gives the whole variable domain DSGVTQTPKHLITATGQRVTLRCSPRSGDLSVYWYQQSLDQGLQFLIQYYNGEERAKGNILERFSAQQFPDLHSELNLSSLELGDSALYFCASSVGRPGQGSFGANVLTFGAGSRLTVL.

J is TRBJ1-6 and V is TRBV5-1; 7 nucleotides agree with TRBD1. The CDR3 length is 17 residues. CDR1 is SGHRS and CDR2 is YFSETQ in the germline V gene. Losses at the gene ends were 7 bases for V and 8 bases for J; bases not matched to a gene: 18. CDR3 amino acids: CASAYRGPAMKDSPLHF. CDR3 DNA: TGCGCCAGCGCTTACAGGGGACCCGCAATGAAGGATTCACCCCTCCACTTT.

The rearrangement links TRBV6-6 to TRBJ2-1; perhaps TRBD2 as D (5 bases). Germline assignment: CDR1 MNHNY and CDR2 SVGAGI (reference sequence). The CDR3 consists of 18 residues. The V end lost 5 bases, the J end lost 1 base, and 21 bases lay between the germline ends. CDR3 DNA sequence: TGTGCCAGCAGTCGCGAGGTATCGGGGTATGGGTCCTACAATGAGCAGTTCTTC. This sequence encodes CASSREVSGYGSYNEQFF.

The chain has TRBV5-4 and TRBJ2-7; 8 nucleotides agree with TRBD1. Germline lookup yields CDR1 SGHNT and CDR2 YYREEE (reference sequence). V trimming: 1 base; J trimming: 0 bases; junction bases outside the gene matches: 6. The CDR3 is 16 amino acids. For the CDR3, the DNA is TGTGCCAGCAGCTTGCCGGGACAGGCCAGCTCCTACGAGCAGTACTTC. Its translation is CASSLPGQASSYEQYF.

Turning to this clone: This sample includes further DNA sequences coding for the same CDR3. This chain joins TRBV6-5 and TRBJ2-1; maybe TRBD2 (5 bases). Germline V gene lookup returns CDR1 MNHEY and CDR2 SVGAGI. The CDR3 runs to 14 residues. V lost 8 bases and J 2 bases, leaving 13 bases between the germline ends. CDR3 sequence: CASGRGGPYNEQFF. CDR3 nucleotide sequence: TGTGCCAGCGGACGTGGAGGACCCTACAATGAGCAGTTCTTC.

The chain has TRBV19 and TRBJ1-2; 9 nucleotides agree with TRBD1. V was clipped by 4 bases and J by 2 bases; unmatched bases: 8. The CDR3 contains 16 residues. Germline V gene lookup returns CDR1 LNHDA and CDR2 SQIVND (reference sequence). CDR3 sequence: CASSRYDGTGNYGYTF. The CDR3 bases are TGTGCCAGTAGTAGATATGATGGGACAGGGAACTATGGCTACACCTTC. The variable domain in full, with the rest retrieved from reference TRBV19 and TRBJ1-2, is DGGITQSPKYLFRKEGQNVTLSCEQNLNHDAMYWYRQDPGQGLRLIYYSQIVNDFQKGDIAEGYSVSREKKESFPLTVTSAQKNPTAFYLCASSRYDGTGNYGYTFGSGTRLTVV.

V gene TRBV15 combines with J gene TRBJ1-4, with D possibly matching TRBD1 (6 bases). The germline gives CDR1 LNHNV, CDR2 YYDKDF (reference sequence). This CDR3 comprises 15 residues. Trimming removed 5 bases at V and 6 bases at J, with 16 bases between. CDR3 DNA: TGTGCCACCAGCGGAGGGACACCCGGCGATGAAAAACTGTTTTTT. Its translation is CATSGGTPGDEKLFF. Complete variable domain (other parts from reference TRBV15 and TRBJ1-4): DAMVIQNPRYQVTQFGKPVTLSCSQTLNHNVMYWYQQKSSQAPKLLFHYYDKDFNNEADTPDNFQSRRPNTSFCFLDIRSPGLGDTAMYLCATSGGTPGDEKLFFGSGTQLSVL.

The V and J genes are TRBV19 and TRBJ2-3, with 16 bases identical to TRBD2. CDR1 and CDR2 (germline): LNHDA, SQIVND (reference sequence). Losses at the gene ends were 0 bases for V and 12 bases for J; bases not matched to a gene: 9. This CDR3 is 17 amino acids long. CDR3: CASSIDSGLAGGKAQYF. CDR3 in DNA: TGTGCCAGTAGTATAGACTCGGGACTAGCGGGGGGGAAAGCCCAGTATTTT.

This rearrangement joins TRBV7-6 to TRBJ2-5, with D tentatively TRBD1 (5 bases). Germline assignment: CDR1 SGHVS and CDR2 FNYEAQ. The CDR3 runs 18 residues. V lost 0 bases, J lost 2 bases, and 19 bases lay in between. The DNA of the CDR3 is TGTGCCAGCAGCTTAGCGCCGCTAGACAGTTATATTCAAGAGACCCAGTACTTC. The encoded protein is CASSLAPLDSYIQETQYF.

This chain uses TRBV27 with TRBJ1-5, with D possibly TRBD1 on 5 matching bases. Trimming stripped 6 bases from V and 7 bases from J, with 10 bases between. In germline, CDR1 is MNHEY, CDR2 SMNVEV (reference sequence). This CDR3 is built from 12 residues. The CDR3 nucleotides read TGTGCCAGCAGCTTTTGGGGCCAGCCCCAGCATTTT. Translation gives CASSFWGQPQHF.